What follows are 21 T cell receptor beta chains derived from one specimen sequenced in a study of cytomegalovirus exposure and HLA in healthy donors. The table came from immunoSEQ multiplex PCR; TCRdb's copy has only in-frame clones and leaves some out. The repertoire includes about 200,000 clones, approximately 80% of them detected once, and 13% sits in the top ten. Input material: PBMCs. These receptors were obtained from a woman under 40 in good health and CMV-seropositive.

V is TRBV29-1 and J is TRBJ1-1; 8 nucleotides agree with TRBD1. The CDR3 sequence is 13 residues long. The trim removed 1 base at V and 5 bases at J, leaving 3 bases unmatched. Germline assignment: CDR1 SQVTM and CDR2 ANQGSEA. The CDR3 spells CSVEAGGWTEAFF. The CDR3 DNA sequence: TGCAGCGTTGAAGCAGGGGGCTGGACTGAAGCTTTCTTT.

The chain uses TRBV5-1 and TRBJ1-2, with D perhaps matching TRBD1 (6 bases). V shed 4 bases and J shed 6 bases, with 19 bases lying between them. The CDR3 length is 15 residues. CDR1 is SGHRS and CDR2 is YFSETQ in the germline V gene. CDR3 protein: CASSREEGTGNGYTF. The CDR3 coding sequence is TGCGCCAGCAGCCGGGAGGAGGGAACAGGGAATGGCTACACCTTC. Looking up the rest from reference TRBV5-1 and TRBJ1-2 gives the full variable domain: KAGVTQTPRYLIKTRGQQVTLSCSPISGHRSVSWYQQTPGQGLQFLFEYFSETQRNKGNFPGRFSGRQFSNSRSEMNVSTLELGDSALYLCASSREEGTGNGYTFGSGTRLTVV.

This clone was picked up one time. J is TRBJ1-2 and V is TRBV28, with TRBD1 matching over 9 bases. Germline assignment: CDR1 MDHEN and CDR2 SYDVKM. V trimming: 6 bases; J trimming: 12 bases; junction bases outside the gene matches: 20. This CDR3 comprises 16 residues. The CDR3 loop is CASRLQGAQGVFSNTF. The CDR3 coding sequence is TGTGCCAGCAGATTACAGGGGGCGCAGGGTGTATTTAGTAACACCTTC.

V usage is TRBV28 and J usage is TRBJ2-2; 7 nucleotides match TRBD2. Germline V CDR1 and CDR2: MDHEN, SYDVKM. With 7 bases clipped from V and 2 bases from J, the junction kept 7 bases outside the gene matches. The CDR3 length is 15 residues. CDR3 loop: CASNPGRLNTGELFF. In DNA, the CDR3 is TGTGCCAGCAATCCCGGGAGGCTCAACACCGGGGAGCTGTTTTTT.

The chain's CDR3 is CASSLDRVNYEQYF. The CDR3 DNA is TGTGCCAGCAGCTTGGACCGAGTAAACTACGAGCAGTACTTC. The chain combines TRBV5-8 with TRBJ2-7; D gene unclear. The CDR3 contains 14 residues. Per the germline V gene, CDR1 is SGHTS and CDR2 is YDEGEE. V shed 0 bases and J shed 3 bases, with 10 bases lying between them.

V and J are TRBV28 and TRBJ2-5; TRBD2 might be the D (6 bases). The CDR3 extends over 14 amino acids. Deletions cut 6 bases from V and 3 bases from J, with 14 bases between. Germline lookup yields CDR1 MDHEN and CDR2 SYDVKM. The chain's CDR3 is CASSPTGEEETQYF. Written as DNA, the CDR3 is TGTGCCAGCAGCCCAACGGGGGAGGAAGAGACCCAGTACTTC.

This chain joins TRBV28 and TRBJ2-1, with 10 bases aligning to TRBD1. This CDR3 has 17 residues. Germline V gives CDR1 MDHEN, CDR2 SYDVKM. J lost 3 bases, V lost 5 bases, and 10 bases had no gene match. CDR3 loop: CASSTTFRDRGYNEQFF. DNA of the CDR3: TGTGCCAGCAGTACAACCTTTAGGGACAGGGGCTACAATGAGCAGTTCTTC.

The rearrangement uses TRBV6-1 and TRBJ1-1; 8 bases are a match to TRBD1. This CDR3 comprises 13 residues. J was trimmed by 10 bases and V by 5 bases; bases with no gene match: 9. CDR1 is MNHNS, CDR2 SASEGT, per germline. This CDR3 is CASSSSQGAGAFF. DNA for the CDR3: TGTGCCAGCAGTTCTTCCCAGGGGGCGGGAGCTTTCTTT.

This chain connects TRBV18 to TRBJ1-4; a weak D match, TRBD1 (6 bases). Trimming left V 6 bases short and J 8 bases short, with 22 bases between. The CDR3 has 16 amino acids. CDR1 is KGHSH, CDR2 LQKENI, per germline. The CDR3 is CASSETNPSQGEKLFF. The CDR3, as DNA: TGTGCCAGCTCCGAGACAAATCCTAGTCAGGGGGAAAAACTGTTTTTT.

The CDR3 bases are TGTGCCAGCAGCTCTTTGACAGGGCCTACCTACGAGCAGTACTTC. It yields the protein CASSSLTGPTYEQYF. The chain combines TRBV7-9 with TRBJ2-7; TRBD1 matches 7 bases. The CDR3 sequence is 15 residues long. The trim removed 4 bases at V and 2 bases at J, leaving 8 bases unmatched. Germline CDR1 and CDR2: SEHNR and FQNEAQ (reference sequence).

The chain couples TRBV30 to TRBJ2-1; 9 bases are a match to TRBD2. The CDR3 length is 15 residues. Germline loops: CDR1 GTSNPN, CDR2 SVGIG (reference sequence). J gave up 4 bases and V 0 bases, and 4 bases lay outside the gene matches. CDR3 region: CAWSVRSGSYNEQFF. The CDR3 nucleotides read TGTGCCTGGAGTGTCCGTAGCGGGAGTTACAATGAGCAGTTCTTC.

V usage is TRBV29-1 and J usage is TRBJ2-1; the match to TRBD2 covers 13 bases. Trimming took 5 bases from V and 10 from J; bases not matched to a gene: 8. The CDR3 consists of 14 residues. Germline assignment: CDR1 SQVTM and CDR2 ANQGSEA. The CDR3 DNA is TGCAGCGTTTCTGGACTAGCGGGAGTTCAGGAGCAGTTCTTC. It yields the protein CSVSGLAGVQEQFF.

V is TRBV7-8 and J is TRBJ2-2; 9 nucleotides match TRBD2. The CDR3 is 18 amino acids. Germline trimming cut 6 bases from V and 7 bases from J; bases unmatched to any gene: 18. Germline-derived CDR1 and CDR2 are SGHVS and FQNEAQ. CDR3 protein: CASSRGLRLAAGYGELFF. CDR3 DNA sequence: TGTGCCAGCAGTCGGGGCCTTAGACTAGCGGCGGGGTACGGGGAGCTGTTTTTT.

The rearrangement links TRBV2 to TRBJ1-2, with D possibly TRBD1 on 5 matching bases. The CDR3 is 15 residues long. Per germline, CDR1 SNHLY and CDR2 FYNNEI. Trimming removed 8 bases from V and 4 bases from J, with 20 bases in between. Written as DNA, the CDR3 is TGTGCCAGCGGGTCCCCCGACAGCTATAGCTATGGCTACACCTTC. This translates into CASGSPDSYSYGYTF.

The rearrangement links TRBV7-2 to TRBJ2-7; the match to TRBD1 covers 9 bases. The V gene's germline CDR1 is SGHTA and CDR2 FQGNSA. CDR3 length equals 15 residues. V lost 5 bases, J lost 2 bases, and 7 bases stayed unmatched. The CDR3 nucleotides read TGTGCCAGCAGCAAGAGGACAGGGGAGGCCTACGAGCAGTACTTC. Residues: CASSKRTGEAYEQYF.

The chain recombines TRBV6-1 with TRBJ1-5; maybe TRBD1 (6 bases). CDR1 and CDR2 (germline): MNHNS, SASEGT. This CDR3 has 14 residues. Trimming removed 6 bases from V and 6 bases from J, with 15 bases in between. The CDR3 nucleotides are TGTGCCAGCAGAACCACAGGGATTTCTCAGCCCCAGCATTTT. The encoded protein is CASRTTGISQPQHF.

The V gene is TRBV28, the J gene TRBJ2-7, with 7 bases that match TRBD1. Losses at the gene ends were 5 bases for V and 2 bases for J; bases not matched to a gene: 12. The CDR3 sequence is 16 residues long. The germline gives CDR1 MDHEN, CDR2 SYDVKM. CDR3 sequence (DNA): TGTGCCAGCAGTGAACCAGGGGGTACGAGGGCCTACGAGCAGTACTTC. Translating gives CASSEPGGTRAYEQYF.

The V call is TRBV7-9, the J call TRBJ2-7; TRBD1 agrees at 8 bases. The CDR3 runs 15 residues. Losses at the gene ends were 5 bases for V and 5 bases for J; bases not matched to a gene: 11. Germline V lookup: CDR1 SEHNR, CDR2 FQNEAQ (reference sequence). This chain's CDR3 is CASSPIFRGPDEQYF. The CDR3 region has the DNA TGTGCCAGCAGCCCAATTTTCAGGGGGCCAGACGAGCAGTACTTC.

V gene TRBV27 combines with J gene TRBJ1-1, with TRBD1 as a possible D gene (5 bases). The CDR3 totals 14 residues. The V end was cut by 2 bases, the J end by 3 bases, with 10 bases between. CDR1 is MNHEY, CDR2 SMNVEV, per germline (reference sequence). CDR3 amino acids: CASSLKGPYTEAFF. For the CDR3, the DNA is TGTGCCAGCAGTTTAAAGGGGCCCTACACTGAAGCTTTCTTT.

A single count supports this clone. The chain combines TRBV18 with TRBJ1-5; tentative D call: TRBD1 (5 bases). The CDR3 extends over 13 amino acids. V gave up 6 bases and J gave up 4 bases, with 10 bases separating them. From germline, CDR1 is KGHSH and CDR2 LQKENI. CDR3 in amino acids: CASSSTENQPQHF. The CDR3 DNA reads as TGTGCCAGCTCCTCGACAGAAAATCAGCCCCAGCATTTT.

The V gene is TRBV27, the J gene TRBJ2-2; 7 nucleotides line up with TRBD1. CDR1 and CDR2 from the germline V gene are MNHEY and SMNVEV (reference sequence). The CDR3 covers 16 residues. With V trimmed by 8 bases and J by 2 bases, 11 bases remained unmatched. As DNA, the CDR3 is TGTGCCAGCCTAAAAGGTGGGACAGCTAACACCGGGGAGCTGTTTTTT. Translated: CASLKGGTANTGELFF.